The 27 T cell receptor beta chains listed next were all sequenced from one sample in a study of blood T cell repertoires in COVID-19. Sequenced by immunoSEQ multiplex PCR; TCRdb stores in-frame clones only, minus some. The table has around 270,000 clones, 75% to 90% seen once. The sequenced sample was peripheral blood. Source of these receptors: a man aged 25-40 years with active or convalescent COVID-19.

The rearrangement uses TRBV11-2 and TRBJ1-4, with D perhaps TRBD1 (5 bases). The CDR3 has 17 amino acids. CDR1 and CDR2 from the germline V gene are SGHAT and FQNNGV. V was clipped by 5 bases and J by 6 bases, with 22 bases between them. CDR3 DNA sequence: TGTGCCAGCAGCCCCCACCCAGGGTGGATAAGGGATGAAAAACTGTTTTTT. It yields the protein CASSPHPGWIRDEKLFF. Full variable domain (outside the CDR3, taken from reference TRBV11-2 and TRBJ1-4): EAGVAQSPRYKIIEKRQSVAFWCNPISGHATLYWYQQILGQGPKLLIQFQNNGVVDDSQLPKDRFSAERLKGVDSTLKIQPAKLEDSAVYLCASSPHPGWIRDEKLFFGSGTQLSVL.

The gene calls are TRBV2 and TRBJ2-3; 7 bases are shared with TRBD2. This CDR3 has 16 amino acids. The V and J ends lost 6 bases and 0 bases, in that order; junction bases with no gene match: 9. Germline V lookup: CDR1 SNHLY, CDR2 FYNNEI. CDR3 loop: CASSLTSVGSTDTQYF. CDR3 coding DNA: TGTGCCAGCAGCTTAACTAGCGTGGGTAGCACAGATACGCAGTATTTT.

The chain has TRBV29-1 and TRBJ1-4; no reliable D call. CDR1 SQVTM and CDR2 ANQGSEA come from the germline V gene. The V gene lost 7 bases and the J gene lost 8 bases, with 14 bases spanning the gap. CDR3 length: 12 residues. DNA for the CDR3: TGCAGCGCTGGACTGACGGAGGAAAAACTGTTTTTT. Amino acids: CSAGLTEEKLFF.

The gene calls are TRBV5-1 and TRBJ1-2, with 8 bases lining up with TRBD1. V lost 6 bases, J lost 4 bases, and 20 bases stayed unmatched. Germline V gene sequence: CDR1 SGHRS, CDR2 YFSETQ. The CDR3 is 18 residues long. The CDR3 DNA follows: TGCGCCAGCAAGGGACAGGCCCCTTTTTTATGTGTACTCTATGGCTACACCTTC. Protein: CASKGQAPFLCVLYGYTF.

The chain links TRBV10-1 to TRBJ2-4; no clear D gene. Germline V lookup: CDR1 WNHNN, CDR2 SYGVQD (reference sequence). The CDR3 length is 14 residues. The ends were cut back, 2 bases at V and 9 bases at J, with 14 bases in the middle. The CDR3 reads CASSESLAAAIQYF. CDR3 in DNA: TGCGCCAGCAGTGAGAGCCTGGCCGCGGCCATTCAGTACTTC.

There are a few counts of this clone. The chain uses TRBV29-1 and TRBJ1-5, with TRBD1 matching over 10 bases. The CDR3 sequence is 14 residues long. Germline V gene lookup returns CDR1 SQVTM and CDR2 ANQGSEA. J was trimmed by 5 bases and V by 6 bases; bases with no gene match: 7. The DNA for the CDR3 is TGCAGCGTCGGCACTGGACAGGGGGATCAGCCCCAGCATTTT. Translating gives CSVGTGQGDQPQHF.

The rearrangement joins TRBV4-1 to TRBJ1-6, with a weak D call TRBD1 (6 bases). This CDR3 has 15 residues. Trimming took off 0 bases at V and 6 bases at J, with 9 bases between the two ends. The germline V gene has CDR1 MGHRA and CDR2 YSYEKL. CDR3 bases: TGCGCCAGCAGCCAAGAGGACAGTAGTAATTCACCCCTCCACTTT. This translates into CASSQEDSSNSPLHF.

This sequence joins TRBV5-1 and TRBJ1-1; D might be TRBD1 (6 bases). The V end was cut by 4 bases, the J end by 3 bases, with 13 bases between. The CDR3 runs to 14 residues. Germline V gene lookup returns CDR1 SGHRS and CDR2 YFSETQ. Here the CDR3 DNA reads TGCGCCAGCAGCGAGAGACAGGCTTACACTGAAGCTTTCTTT. The encoded protein is CASSERQAYTEAFF.

The chain recombines TRBV7-2 with TRBJ1-2; TRBD1 matches at 7 bases. Germline V CDR1 and CDR2: SGHTA, FQGNSA. The CDR3 has 14 amino acids. The V gene end was trimmed by 5 bases and the J gene end by 3 bases; junction bases not matched to a gene: 6. In nucleotides, the CDR3 is TGTGCCAGCAGCCCTCAGGGGGTTGACTATGGCTACACCTTC. It yields the protein CASSPQGVDYGYTF.

The rearrangement joins TRBV20-1 to TRBJ2-3; 9 positions agree with TRBD2. V shed 3 bases and J 2 bases; nucleotides not matched to a gene: 6. The V gene's germline CDR1 is DFQATT and CDR2 SNEGSKA (reference sequence). This CDR3 has 15 amino acids. CDR3 residues: CSASGPSGATDTQYF. The CDR3 DNA reads TGCAGTGCTAGTGGGCCTAGCGGGGCCACAGATACGCAGTATTTT.

This chain uses TRBV30 with TRBJ1-6, with D perhaps matching TRBD1 (6 bases). CDR1 and CDR2 from the germline V gene are GTSNPN and SVGIG (reference sequence). Trimming left V 3 bases short and J 10 bases short, with 16 bases between. This CDR3 is 14 amino acids long. CDR3 amino acids: CAWSSLGGRSPLHF. DNA of the CDR3: TGTGCCTGGAGCAGTTTGGGGGGGCGGTCACCCCTCCACTTT. Based on the CDR3 plus reference TRBV30 and TRBJ1-6, the full variable domain is SQTIHQWPATLVQPVGSPLSLECTVEGTSNPNLYWYRQAAGRGLQLLFYSVGIGQISSEVPQNLSASRPQDRQFILSSKKLLLSDSGFYLCAWSSLGGRSPLHFGNGTRLTVT.

The V gene is TRBV9, the J gene TRBJ1-1; possible D gene TRBD1, 5 bases. The CDR3 covers 14 residues. Per germline, CDR1 SGDLS and CDR2 YYNGEE. V lost 3 bases and J 4 bases, leaving 13 bases between the germline ends. The CDR3 bases are TGTGCCAGCAGCGGGGGCAGAGCGATCACTGAAGCTTTCTTT. It yields the protein CASSGGRAITEAFF. Together with reference TRBV9 and TRBJ1-1, the CDR3 gives the full variable domain: DSGVTQTPKHLITATGQRVTLRCSPRSGDLSVYWYQQSLDQGLQFLIQYYNGEERAKGNILERFSAQQFPDLHSELNLSSLELGDSALYFCASSGGRAITEAFFGQGTRLTVV.

The chain couples TRBV7-6 to TRBJ2-3; 8 bases line up with TRBD2. Germline V lookup: CDR1 SGHVS, CDR2 FNYEAQ. V was pared by 1 base and J by 5 bases, with 5 bases of the junction left unmatched. The CDR3 sequence is 15 residues long. The CDR3 DNA follows: TGTGCCAGCAGCTTAGACGGGGGGGATGGAGATACGCAGTATTTT. Translated: CASSLDGGDGDTQYF.

In this sample, this clone turned up a few times. V and J are TRBV19 and TRBJ1-4; TRBD1 aligns across 8 bases. J lost 6 bases, V lost 7 bases, and 4 bases had no gene match. This CDR3 contains 13 residues. The germline V gene encodes CDR1 LNHDA and CDR2 SQIVND (reference sequence). DNA for the CDR3: TGTGCCAGTAAAGGACAGGGTTATGAAAAACTGTTTTTT. It translates to CASKGQGYEKLFF.

In DNA, the CDR3 is TGTGCCAGTAGCTTTTTTTTGAACACTGAAGCTTTCTTT. It specifies CASSFFLNTEAFF. This chain uses TRBV19 with TRBJ1-1, with unresolved D. Between the trimmed V and J ends, which lost 6 bases and 0 bases, there was a span of 8 bases. Germline V gene data show CDR1 as LNHDA and CDR2 as SQIVND (reference sequence). The CDR3 sequence is 13 residues long.

There are a few counts of this clone. V and J are TRBV12-3 or TRBV12-4 and TRBJ2-3; no firm D call. The V and J ends lost 6 bases and 2 bases respectively, with 9 bases between them. The CDR3 length is 13 residues. The CDR3 region is CASSLSPTDTQYF. CDR3 nucleotides: TGTGCCAGCAGCCTCTCCCCCACAGATACGCAGTATTTT.

This clone came up once. The rearrangement links TRBV13 to TRBJ2-1, with 8 bases aligning to TRBD2. Germline CDR1 PRHDT, CDR2 FYEKMQ (reference sequence). Losses at the gene ends were 0 bases for V and 4 bases for J; bases not matched to a gene: 8. This CDR3 spans 17 amino acids. This CDR3 reads CASSLGLSGGVYNEQFF. In DNA, the CDR3 is TGTGCCAGCAGCTTAGGCCTCAGCGGGGGTGTATACAATGAGCAGTTCTTC.

In this sample, this clone turned up once. J is TRBJ1-3 and V is TRBV6-5; D gene unclear. Germline V gives CDR1 MNHEY, CDR2 SVGAGI. Trimming took off 8 bases at V and 3 bases at J, with 11 bases between the two ends. CDR3 length: 13 amino acids. For the CDR3, the DNA is TGTGCCAGCTTGCGGGCGATTGGAAACACCATATATTTT. Amino acid sequence: CASLRAIGNTIYF.

This clone has only one observation. J is TRBJ2-7 and V is TRBV6-5, with D tentatively TRBD1 (7 bases). This CDR3 is built from 14 residues. The ends were cut back, 0 bases at V and 4 bases at J, with 10 bases in the middle. Looked up from germline, CDR1 is MNHEY and CDR2 is SVGAGI. In nucleotides, the CDR3 is TGTGCCAGCAGTTACTCGACAGGGAGGTACGAGCAGTACTTC. Protein sequence: CASSYSTGRYEQYF.

This clone was detected once. The V and J genes are TRBV21-1 and TRBJ2-6; TRBD2 is taken as the D call from the table, unchecked against the DNA. TRBV21-1 is recorded as a pseudogene. This CDR3 has 17 amino acids. CDR3 DNA: TGTGCCAGCAGCCCACCCTCGAGTCCCCCTGGGGCCAACGTCCTGACTTTC. Encoded protein: CASSPPSSPPGANVLTF.

This chain connects TRBV19 to TRBJ1-1, with D possibly TRBD1 on 6 matching bases. The CDR3 has 12 residues. V gave up 8 bases and J gave up 4 bases, with 11 bases separating them. In germline, CDR1 is LNHDA, CDR2 SQIVND (reference sequence). This chain's CDR3 is CASHDRFTEAFF. The CDR3 region has the DNA TGTGCCAGTCACGACAGGTTCACTGAAGCTTTCTTT.

The chain couples TRBV5-1 to TRBJ2-1; 8 bases are a match to TRBD1. CDR3 size: 13 residues. The V segment lost 5 bases and the J segment 6 bases; nucleotides outside the gene matches: 4. The germline V gene encodes CDR1 SGHRS and CDR2 YFSETQ. CDR3 loop: CASRRQGSNEQFF. CDR3 DNA: TGCGCCAGCAGAAGACAGGGGAGCAATGAGCAGTTCTTC.

The rearrangement joins TRBV7-9 to TRBJ2-7, with 9 bases lining up with TRBD1. CDR3 length: 15 residues. Germline assignment: CDR1 SEHNR and CDR2 FQNEAQ (reference sequence). V was pared by 5 bases and J by 3 bases, with 8 bases of the junction left unmatched. The CDR3 loop is CASSPPGTGIYEQYF. The CDR3, as DNA: TGTGCCAGCAGCCCCCCCGGGACAGGGATCTACGAGCAGTACTTC.

This chain connects TRBV5-6 to TRBJ2-2; weak D call: TRBD2 (7 bases). The CDR3 covers 18 residues. Germline CDR1 reads SGHDT; CDR2 reads YYEEEE. Trimming stripped 7 bases from V and 4 bases from J, with 26 bases between. CDR3 sequence (DNA): TGTGCCAGCTTTCTTGCGCTCGGGGGGCCCAAGATCACCGGGGAGCTGTTTTTT. Translating it yields CASFLALGGPKITGELFF.

This chain joins TRBV16 and TRBJ2-3; D is unresolved. The CDR3 totals 16 residues. V shed 1 base and J shed 0 bases, with 11 bases lying between them. Per the germline V gene, CDR1 is KGHSY and CDR2 is FQNENV. This CDR3 is CASSQLPVSSTDTQYF. In DNA form, the CDR3 reads TGTGCCAGCAGCCAATTACCCGTGAGCAGCACAGATACGCAGTATTTT.

The chain carries TRBV11-1 and TRBJ1-5; unclear D gene. V lost 2 bases and J lost 6, with 11 bases in between. The CDR3 loop spans 14 amino acids. Germline CDR1 and CDR2: SGHAT and FQDESV (reference sequence). DNA for the CDR3: TGTGCCAGCAGCTTAAGTGACGGAGGTCAGCCCCAGCATTTT. Translated: CASSLSDGGQPQHF.

To note about this clone: The junction shows a germline mismatch at one end, possibly a read error. Additional DNA sequences in this sample encode the identical CDR3. The CDR3 DNA sequence: TGTGCCAGCAGCTCCCCACTAGGGGGGACTAGCGAATCGGGAAGGTCCTACAATGAGCAATTCTTC. Translated: CASSSPLGGTSESGRSYNEQFF. The chain recombines TRBV9 with TRBJ2-1; 10 bases are shared with TRBD2. Germline CDR1 SGDLS, CDR2 YYNGEE. This CDR3 has 22 residues.